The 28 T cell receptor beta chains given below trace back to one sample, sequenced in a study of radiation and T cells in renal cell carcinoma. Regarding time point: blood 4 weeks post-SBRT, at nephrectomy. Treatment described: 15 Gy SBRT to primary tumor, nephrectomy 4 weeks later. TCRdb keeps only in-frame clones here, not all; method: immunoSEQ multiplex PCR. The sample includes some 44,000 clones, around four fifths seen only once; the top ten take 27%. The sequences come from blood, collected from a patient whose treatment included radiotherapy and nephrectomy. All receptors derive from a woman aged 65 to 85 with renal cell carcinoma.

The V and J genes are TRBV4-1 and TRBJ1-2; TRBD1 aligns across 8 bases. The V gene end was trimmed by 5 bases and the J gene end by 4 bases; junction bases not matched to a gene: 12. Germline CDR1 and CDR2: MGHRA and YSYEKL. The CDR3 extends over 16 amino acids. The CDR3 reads CASSTTSGGWVYGYTF. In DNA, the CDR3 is TGCGCCAGCAGCACTACTTCAGGGGGCTGGGTCTATGGCTACACCTTC.

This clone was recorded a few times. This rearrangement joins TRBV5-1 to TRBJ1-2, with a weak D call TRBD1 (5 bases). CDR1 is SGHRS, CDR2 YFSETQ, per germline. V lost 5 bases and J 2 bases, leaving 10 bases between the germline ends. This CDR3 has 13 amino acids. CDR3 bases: TGCGCCAGCAGGGACAAGGGAAACTATGGCTACACCTTC. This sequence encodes CASRDKGNYGYTF.

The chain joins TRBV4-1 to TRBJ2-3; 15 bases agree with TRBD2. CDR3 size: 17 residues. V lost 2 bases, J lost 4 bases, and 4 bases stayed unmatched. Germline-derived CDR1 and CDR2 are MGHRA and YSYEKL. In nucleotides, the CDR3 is TGCGCCAGCAGCCAACGGACTAGCGGGGGGGCCGCAGATACGCAGTATTTT. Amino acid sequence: CASSQRTSGGAADTQYF.

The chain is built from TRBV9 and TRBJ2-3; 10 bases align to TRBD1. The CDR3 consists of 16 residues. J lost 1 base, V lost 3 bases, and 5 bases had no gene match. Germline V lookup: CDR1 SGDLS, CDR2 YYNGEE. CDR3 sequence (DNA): TGTGCCAGCAGCGCTAGGACAGGGGGGGGCACAGATACGCAGTATTTT. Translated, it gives CASSARTGGGTDTQYF.

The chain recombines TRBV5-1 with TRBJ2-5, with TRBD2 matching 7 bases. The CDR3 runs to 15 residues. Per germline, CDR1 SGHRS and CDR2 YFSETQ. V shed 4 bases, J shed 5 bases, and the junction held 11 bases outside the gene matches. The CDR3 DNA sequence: TGCGCCAGCAGCGGGGAGGGCCGCTACGGGGAGACCCAGTACTTC. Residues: CASSGEGRYGETQYF. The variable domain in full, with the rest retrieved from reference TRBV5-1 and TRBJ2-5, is KAGVTQTPRYLIKTRGQQVTLSCSPISGHRSVSWYQQTPGQGLQFLFEYFSETQRNKGNFPGRFSGRQFSNSRSEMNVSTLELGDSALYLCASSGEGRYGETQYFGPGTRLLVL.

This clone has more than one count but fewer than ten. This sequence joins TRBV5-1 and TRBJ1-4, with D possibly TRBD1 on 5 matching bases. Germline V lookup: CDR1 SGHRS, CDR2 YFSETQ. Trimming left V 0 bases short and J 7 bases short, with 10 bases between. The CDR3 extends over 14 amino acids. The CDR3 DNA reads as TGCGCCAGCAGCTTGGCAGGGAGCGGTGAAAAACTGTTTTTT. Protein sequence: CASSLAGSGEKLFF.

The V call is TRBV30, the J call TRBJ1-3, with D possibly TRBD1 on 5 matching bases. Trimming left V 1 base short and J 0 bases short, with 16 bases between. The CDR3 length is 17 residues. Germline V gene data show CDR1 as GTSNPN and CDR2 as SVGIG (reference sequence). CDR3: CAWSGPGTAPSGNTIYF. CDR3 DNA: TGTGCCTGGAGTGGACCCGGGACGGCGCCCTCTGGAAACACCATATATTTT.

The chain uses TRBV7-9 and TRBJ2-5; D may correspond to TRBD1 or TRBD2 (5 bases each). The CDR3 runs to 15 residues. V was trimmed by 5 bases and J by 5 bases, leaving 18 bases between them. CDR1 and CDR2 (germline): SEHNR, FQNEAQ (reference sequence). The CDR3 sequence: CASSDWDRTRETQYF. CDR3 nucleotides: TGTGCCAGCAGCGACTGGGACCGAACACGGGAGACCCAGTACTTC.

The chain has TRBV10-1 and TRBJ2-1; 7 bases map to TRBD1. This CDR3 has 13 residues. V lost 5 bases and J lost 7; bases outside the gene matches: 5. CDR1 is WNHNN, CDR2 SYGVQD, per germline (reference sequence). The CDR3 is CASSQTGINEQFF. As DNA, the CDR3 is TGCGCCAGCAGTCAGACAGGGATTAATGAGCAGTTCTTC.

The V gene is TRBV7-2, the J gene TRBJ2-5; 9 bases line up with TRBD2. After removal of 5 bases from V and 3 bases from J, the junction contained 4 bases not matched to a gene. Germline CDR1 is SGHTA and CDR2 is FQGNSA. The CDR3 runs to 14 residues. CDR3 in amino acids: CASSRTSDEETQYF. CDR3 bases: TGTGCCAGCAGCAGGACTAGCGATGAAGAGACCCAGTACTTC.

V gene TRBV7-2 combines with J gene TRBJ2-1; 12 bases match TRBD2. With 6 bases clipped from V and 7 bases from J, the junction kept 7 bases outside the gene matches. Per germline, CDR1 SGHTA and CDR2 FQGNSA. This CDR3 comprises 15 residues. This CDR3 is CASRTTSGSWNEQFF. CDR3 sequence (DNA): TGTGCCAGCAGAACGACTAGCGGGAGCTGGAATGAGCAGTTCTTC.

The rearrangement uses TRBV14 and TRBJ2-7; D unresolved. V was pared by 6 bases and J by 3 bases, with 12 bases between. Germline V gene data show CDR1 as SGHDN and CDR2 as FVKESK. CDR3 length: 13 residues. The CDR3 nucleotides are TGTGCCAGCAGTCCGGACCGCATCTACGAGCAGTACTTC. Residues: CASSPDRIYEQYF.

CDR3 nucleotides: TGTGCCAGCAGCTTGTACTATGGCTACACCTTC. Its translation is CASSLYYGYTF. The rearrangement joins TRBV5-5 to TRBJ1-2; no definite D call. The V end was cut by 1 base, the J end by 3 bases, with 1 base between. Germline V lookup: CDR1 SGHKS, CDR2 YYEKEE (reference sequence). This CDR3 has 11 amino acids.

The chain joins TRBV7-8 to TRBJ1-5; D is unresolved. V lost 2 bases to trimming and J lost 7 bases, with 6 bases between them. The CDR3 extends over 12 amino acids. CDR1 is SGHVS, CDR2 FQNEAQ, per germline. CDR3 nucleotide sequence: TGTGCCAGCAGCTTATTGGGGCAGCCCCAGCATTTT. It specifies CASSLLGQPQHF.

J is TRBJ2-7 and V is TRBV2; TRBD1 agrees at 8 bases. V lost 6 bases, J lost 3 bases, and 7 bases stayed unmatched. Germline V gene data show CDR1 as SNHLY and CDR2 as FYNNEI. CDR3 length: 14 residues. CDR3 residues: CASRNRGVNYEQYF. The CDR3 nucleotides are TGTGCCAGCAGAAACAGGGGGGTAAACTACGAGCAGTACTTC.

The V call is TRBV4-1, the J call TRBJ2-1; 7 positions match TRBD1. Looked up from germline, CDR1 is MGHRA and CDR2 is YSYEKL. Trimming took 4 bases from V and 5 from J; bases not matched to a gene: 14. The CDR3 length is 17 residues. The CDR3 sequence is CASSREGNRGRDNEQFF. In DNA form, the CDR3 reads TGCGCCAGCAGCCGTGAAGGGAACAGGGGACGGGACAATGAGCAGTTCTTC.

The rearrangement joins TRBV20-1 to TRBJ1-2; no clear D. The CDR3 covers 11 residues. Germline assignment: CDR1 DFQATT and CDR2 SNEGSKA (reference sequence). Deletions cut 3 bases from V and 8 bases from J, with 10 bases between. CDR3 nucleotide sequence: TGCAGTGCTAGGCGTCTCTCAGGCTACACCTTC. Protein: CSARRLSGYTF.

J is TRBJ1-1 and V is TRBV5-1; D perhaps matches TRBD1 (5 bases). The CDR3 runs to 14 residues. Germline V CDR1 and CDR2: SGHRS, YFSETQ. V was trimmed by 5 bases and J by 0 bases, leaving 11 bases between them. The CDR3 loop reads CASRFDSLNTEAFF. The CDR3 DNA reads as TGCGCCAGCAGGTTTGACAGCCTGAACACTGAAGCTTTCTTT.

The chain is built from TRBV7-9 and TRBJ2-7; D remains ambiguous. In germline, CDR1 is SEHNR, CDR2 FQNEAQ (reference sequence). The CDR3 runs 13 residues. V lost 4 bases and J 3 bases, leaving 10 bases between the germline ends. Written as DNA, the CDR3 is TGTGCCAGCAGCTCAGGACGGATCTACGAGCAGTACTTC. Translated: CASSSGRIYEQYF.

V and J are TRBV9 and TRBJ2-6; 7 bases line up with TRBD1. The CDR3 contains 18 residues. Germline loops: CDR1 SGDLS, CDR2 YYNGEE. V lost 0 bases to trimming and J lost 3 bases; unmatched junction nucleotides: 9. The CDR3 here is CASSVGGQVLGGANVLTF. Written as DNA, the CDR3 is TGTGCCAGCAGCGTAGGCGGACAGGTATTAGGTGGGGCCAACGTCCTGACTTTC.

CDR3 protein: CASSYSWQSYEQYF. DNA for the CDR3: TGTGCCAGCAGTTACTCGTGGCAGAGCTACGAGCAGTACTTC. The rearrangement uses TRBV6-5 and TRBJ2-7; D unresolved. There are 14 residues in the CDR3. CDR1 is MNHEY and CDR2 is SVGAGI in the germline V gene. Deletions cut 0 bases from V and 3 bases from J, with 9 bases between.

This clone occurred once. For the CDR3, the DNA is TGTGCCAGCAGCTTGTTCGGACAGGGGTCCTACAATGAGCAGTTCTTC. Its translation: CASSLFGQGSYNEQFF. The rearrangement links TRBV5-6 to TRBJ2-1, with 9 nucleotides matching TRBD1. Trimming took 1 base from V and 1 from J; bases not matched to a gene: 3. Germline CDR1 SGHDT, CDR2 YYEEEE. The CDR3 sequence is 16 residues long.

This chain's CDR3 is CASSRPGLGGNEQFF. Here the CDR3 DNA reads TGTGCCAGCAGCCGACCGGGACTAGGGGGCAATGAGCAGTTCTTC. The chain combines TRBV6-5 with TRBJ2-1, with TRBD2 matching over 8 bases. The junction had 10 bases not matched to a gene; V was cut back by 6 bases and J by 6 bases. The CDR3 totals 15 residues. Per germline, CDR1 MNHEY and CDR2 SVGAGI.

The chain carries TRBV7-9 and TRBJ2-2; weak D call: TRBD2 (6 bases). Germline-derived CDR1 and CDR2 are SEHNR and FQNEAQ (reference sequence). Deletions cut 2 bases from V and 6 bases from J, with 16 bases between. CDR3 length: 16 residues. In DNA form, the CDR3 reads TGTGCCAGCAGCTTAAATGGGCCTAGCGCGTCCGGGGAGCTGTTTTTT. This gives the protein CASSLNGPSASGELFF.

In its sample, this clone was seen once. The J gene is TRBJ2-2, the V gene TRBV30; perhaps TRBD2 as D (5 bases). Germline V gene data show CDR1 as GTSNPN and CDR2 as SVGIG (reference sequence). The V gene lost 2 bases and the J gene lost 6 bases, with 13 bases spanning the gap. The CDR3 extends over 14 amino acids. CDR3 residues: CAWSSGSGSGELFF. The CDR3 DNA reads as TGTGCCTGGAGTTCCGGATCGGGATCCGGGGAGCTGTTTTTT. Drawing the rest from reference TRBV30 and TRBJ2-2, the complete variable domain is SQTIHQWPATLVQPVGSPLSLECTVEGTSNPNLYWYRQAAGRGLQLLFYSVGIGQISSEVPQNLSASRPQDRQFILSSKKLLLSDSGFYLCAWSSGSGSGELFFGEGSRLTVL.

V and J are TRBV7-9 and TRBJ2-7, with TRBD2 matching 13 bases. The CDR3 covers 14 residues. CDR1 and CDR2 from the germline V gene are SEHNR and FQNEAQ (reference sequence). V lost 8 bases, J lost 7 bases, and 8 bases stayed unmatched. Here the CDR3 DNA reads TGTGCCAGCTCCCCGGAGGGACTAGCGGGGGAGCAGTACTTC. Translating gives CASSPEGLAGEQYF.

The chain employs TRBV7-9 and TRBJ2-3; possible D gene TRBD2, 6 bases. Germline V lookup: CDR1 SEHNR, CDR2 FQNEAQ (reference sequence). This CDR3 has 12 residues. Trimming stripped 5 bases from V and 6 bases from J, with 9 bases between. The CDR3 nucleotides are TGTGCCAGCAGCCTGAGCGGGGATACGCAGTATTTT. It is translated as CASSLSGDTQYF.

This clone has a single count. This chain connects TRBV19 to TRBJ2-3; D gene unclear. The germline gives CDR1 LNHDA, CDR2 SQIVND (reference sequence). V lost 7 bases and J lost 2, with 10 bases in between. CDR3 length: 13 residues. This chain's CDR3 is CASKGWDTDTQYF. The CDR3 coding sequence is TGTGCCAGTAAGGGATGGGACACAGATACGCAGTATTTT.